The 23 T cell receptor beta chains presented below share a single source sample, sequenced in a study of blood T cell repertoires in COVID-19. Libraries were prepared by immunoSEQ multiplex PCR; TCRdb keeps only in-frame clonotypes and omits some of them. The sample lists approximately 200,000 clones; 85% were seen once. Material: peripheral blood. These receptors all stem from a middle-aged man who had recovered from COVID-19.

The chain recombines TRBV6-5 with TRBJ2-2; 9 nucleotides agree with TRBD2. Trimming removed 0 bases from V and 6 bases from J; junction bases left unmatched: 5. Germline loops: CDR1 MNHEY, CDR2 SVGAGI. The CDR3 runs to 16 residues. The CDR3 loop reads CASSYSSAGGPGELFF. The CDR3 region has the DNA TGTGCCAGCAGTTACTCGTCCGCGGGAGGGCCCGGGGAGCTGTTTTTT.

The V and J genes are TRBV4-1 and TRBJ2-1; TRBD2 matches 10 bases. Germline CDR1 and CDR2: MGHRA and YSYEKL. The CDR3 is 15 residues long. Trimming at V came to 1 base and at J to 7 bases, leaving 4 bases not matched to a gene. The CDR3 sequence: CASSQVASGSNEQFF. DNA for the CDR3: TGCGCCAGCAGCCAAGTGGCTAGCGGGAGTAATGAGCAGTTCTTC.

This clone occurred once. This chain joins TRBV10-3 and TRBJ1-1; D uncertain. Germline V gives CDR1 ENHRY, CDR2 SYGVKD. The CDR3 extends over 12 amino acids. Trimming cost V 5 bases and J 0 bases, with 4 bases left between them. The CDR3 here is CAISSMNTEAFF. CDR3 bases: TGTGCCATCAGTTCTATGAACACTGAAGCTTTCTTT.

The rearrangement joins TRBV28 to TRBJ2-7; 7 bases agree with TRBD1. CDR3 size: 15 residues. Trimming at V came to 0 bases and at J to 2 bases, leaving 4 bases not matched to a gene. Per the germline V gene, CDR1 is MDHEN and CDR2 is SYDVKM. CDR3 DNA: TGTGCCAGCAGTTTATGGGTGACAGGGACCTACGAGCAGTACTTC. Translation: CASSLWVTGTYEQYF.

The chain links TRBV7-9 to TRBJ1-1; TRBD1 aligns across 9 bases. The CDR3 is made up of 14 amino acids. Germline V CDR1 and CDR2: SEHNR, FQNEAQ (reference sequence). The trim removed 1 base at V and 8 bases at J, leaving 5 bases unmatched. As DNA, the CDR3 is TGTGCCAGCAGCTTAGTGGGACAGGGCTCGGAAGCTTTCTTT. It is translated as CASSLVGQGSEAFF.

This chain uses TRBV7-9 with TRBJ1-4; D perhaps matches TRBD1 (5 bases). Per the germline V gene, CDR1 is SEHNR and CDR2 is FQNEAQ (reference sequence). With 2 bases removed from V and 7 bases from J, the gap between germline ends came to 14 bases. This CDR3 comprises 15 residues. The CDR3 DNA reads as TGTGCCAGCAGCTTATCCGGGACGGGGGGTGAAAAACTGTTTTTT. It is translated as CASSLSGTGGEKLFF. The entire variable domain, with the rest obtained from reference TRBV7-9 and TRBJ1-4, is as follows: DTGVSQNPRHKITKRGQNVTFRCDPISEHNRLYWYRQTLGQGPEFLTYFQNEAQLEKSRLLSDRFSAERPKGSFSTLEIQRTEQGDSAMYLCASSLSGTGGEKLFFGSGTQLSVL.

This clone was counted at least ten times. The chain is built from TRBV6-6 and TRBJ2-7; possible D gene TRBD1, 6 bases. CDR3 length equals 12 residues. V was pared by 5 bases and J by 8 bases, with 13 bases between. Germline CDR1 and CDR2: MNHNY and SVGAGI (reference sequence). The CDR3 DNA reads as TGTGCCAGCAGTACACAGGGTTCCAAGCAGTACTTC. Translation gives CASSTQGSKQYF.

This clone was recorded only once. The CDR3 region is CASTPTKIRVNQPQHF. In DNA, the CDR3 is TGTGCCAGTACCCCTACAAAGATCAGGGTAAATCAGCCCCAGCATTTT. The chain employs TRBV19 and TRBJ1-5, with a possible D match to TRBD1 (5 bases). The CDR3 is 16 amino acids. In germline, CDR1 is LNHDA, CDR2 SQIVND (reference sequence). Deletions cut 7 bases from V and 4 bases from J, with 20 bases between.

The chain carries TRBV28 and TRBJ2-1; 10 nucleotides match TRBD1. Germline V gene data show CDR1 as MDHEN and CDR2 as SYDVKM. Germline trimming cut 2 bases from V and 1 base from J; bases unmatched to any gene: 2. The CDR3 loop spans 16 amino acids. The DNA of the CDR3 is TGTGCCAGCAGTTTAACGGGACAGGGGTCCTACAATGAGCAGTTCTTC. Encoded protein: CASSLTGQGSYNEQFF.

The chain carries TRBV28 and TRBJ2-2, with D maybe TRBD1 (5 bases). Germline lookup yields CDR1 MDHEN and CDR2 SYDVKM. The CDR3 loop spans 15 amino acids. V was shortened by 3 bases and J by 0 bases, with 8 bases between the two germline ends. Written as DNA, the CDR3 is TGTGCCAGCAGTTTGTACAGGACGAACACCGGGGAGCTGTTTTTT. This translates into CASSLYRTNTGELFF.

This rearrangement joins TRBV27 to TRBJ2-7; TRBD1 matches 10 bases. The junction had 7 bases not matched to a gene; V was cut back by 4 bases and J by 4 bases. Germline assignment: CDR1 MNHEY and CDR2 SMNVEV (reference sequence). The CDR3 is made up of 15 amino acids. CDR3 DNA: TGTGCCAGCAGTTCCTCGACAGGGGGCTGGTACGAGCAGTACTTC. Residues: CASSSSTGGWYEQYF.

The chain combines TRBV7-8 with TRBJ1-1; 7 bases are shared with TRBD1. V lost 5 bases, J lost 0 bases, and 6 bases stayed unmatched. The CDR3 runs 15 residues. Per the germline V gene, CDR1 is SGHVS and CDR2 is FQNEAQ. The CDR3 coding sequence is TGTGCCAGCAGCATAAGGGACAGTTTGAACACTGAAGCTTTCTTT. Its protein product is CASSIRDSLNTEAFF.

The rearrangement uses TRBV5-4 and TRBJ2-5, with D perhaps matching TRBD1 (7 bases). Trimming removed 3 bases from V and 4 bases from J, with 13 bases in between. Looked up from germline, CDR1 is SGHNT and CDR2 is YYREEE (reference sequence). The CDR3 totals 14 residues. CDR3 loop: CASSSRQGGETQYF. The DNA of the CDR3 is TGTGCCAGCAGCTCAAGACAGGGAGGAGAGACCCAGTACTTC.

The rearrangement links TRBV27 to TRBJ2-7; D may be TRBD1 (6 bases). The CDR3 spans 16 residues. Looked up from germline, CDR1 is MNHEY and CDR2 is SMNVEV (reference sequence). V lost 3 bases to trimming and J lost 2 bases, with 17 bases between them. The CDR3 region is CASSFLGTGIAYEQYF. The CDR3 nucleotides read TGTGCCAGCAGTTTCCTCGGAACAGGGATAGCCTACGAGCAGTACTTC.

The J gene is TRBJ1-1, the V gene TRBV4-2; 7 bases agree with TRBD1. J was trimmed by 0 bases and V by 0 bases; bases with no gene match: 10. CDR3 size: 18 residues. The germline gives CDR1 LGHNA, CDR2 YNFKEQ. CDR3 in DNA: TGTGCCAGCAGCCAAGATGTTAGGGCAGGGGGGATGAACACTGAAGCTTTCTTT. Its protein is CASSQDVRAGGMNTEAFF.

The chain employs TRBV27 and TRBJ1-5, with no clear D. Germline V lookup: CDR1 MNHEY, CDR2 SMNVEV (reference sequence). The V and J ends lost 3 bases and 3 bases respectively, with 6 bases between them. The CDR3 runs to 13 residues. CDR3 loop: CASSLRANQPQHF. The CDR3 coding sequence is TGTGCCAGCAGTTTGAGGGCCAATCAGCCCCAGCATTTT.

The chain employs TRBV5-4 and TRBJ2-1, with 12 bases fitting TRBD2. This CDR3 has 16 residues. The V gene end was trimmed by 7 bases and the J gene end by 1 base; junction bases not matched to a gene: 6. Per germline, CDR1 SGHNT and CDR2 YYREEE (reference sequence). The CDR3, as DNA: TGTGCCAGCCGACTGGGACTAGCGGGTTCCTACAATGAGCAGTTCTTC. Its protein is CASRLGLAGSYNEQFF.

The chain employs TRBV7-2 and TRBJ2-7; 10 bases fit TRBD2. The germline V gene has CDR1 SGHTA and CDR2 FQGNSA. The CDR3 contains 15 residues. Trimming at V came to 5 bases and at J to 9 bases, leaving 13 bases not matched to a gene. The CDR3 sequence: CASSPQGFLAGVQYF. The DNA of the CDR3 is TGTGCCAGCAGCCCCCAAGGTTTCCTAGCGGGAGTGCAGTACTTC. Looking up the rest from reference TRBV7-2 and TRBJ2-7 gives the full variable domain: GAGVSQSPSNKVTEKGKDVELRCDPISGHTALYWYRQSLGQGLEFLIYFQGNSAPDKSGLPSDRFSAERTGGSVSTLTIQRTQQEDSAVYLCASSPQGFLAGVQYFGPGTRLTVT.

This chain links TRBV27 with TRBJ2-7, with TRBD1 identical over 7 bases. The CDR3 is made up of 14 amino acids. Germline CDR1 reads MNHEY; CDR2 reads SMNVEV (reference sequence). V lost 3 bases, J lost 1 base, and 3 bases stayed unmatched. This chain's CDR3 is CASSFTGVSYEQYF. CDR3 coding DNA: TGTGCCAGCAGTTTTACAGGGGTTTCCTACGAGCAGTACTTC.

The J gene is TRBJ2-3, the V gene TRBV27; 9 nucleotides align to TRBD2. Germline lookup yields CDR1 MNHEY and CDR2 SMNVEV (reference sequence). CDR3 length: 19 amino acids. V lost 4 bases, J lost 6 bases, and 20 bases stayed unmatched. The CDR3 DNA reads TGTGCCAGCAGTTCCCTCTTCGCGGGAGGGTCTGATTTTAAGGATACGCAGTATTTT. This sequence encodes CASSSLFAGGSDFKDTQYF.

This clone came up a few times. The V and J genes are TRBV30 and TRBJ1-1; perhaps TRBD1 as D (5 bases). The V end lost 2 bases, the J end lost 0 bases, and 10 bases lay between the germline ends. Germline V gives CDR1 GTSNPN, CDR2 SVGIG (reference sequence). There are 14 residues in the CDR3. The CDR3 DNA reads as TGTGCCTGGAGTAAGACACAGGTGAACACTGAAGCTTTCTTT. It translates to CAWSKTQVNTEAFF.

The chain couples TRBV2 to TRBJ1-5, with TRBD1 identical over 7 bases. With V trimmed by 6 bases and J by 5 bases, 4 bases remained unmatched. Germline CDR1 reads SNHLY; CDR2 reads FYNNEI. This CDR3 comprises 13 residues. CDR3 sequence reads: CASRRQGDQPQHF. CDR3 nucleotides: TGTGCCAGCAGGCGACAGGGCGATCAGCCCCAGCATTTT.

The chain links TRBV11-2 to TRBJ2-1; 9 bases match TRBD2. The J segment lost 4 bases and the V segment lost 6 bases, leaving 13 bases of the junction unmatched. Germline loops: CDR1 SGHAT, CDR2 FQNNGV. This CDR3 comprises 17 residues. The CDR3 region has the DNA TGTGCCAGCAGGTCTAGCGGGACCCTTTTTAATTACAATGAGCAGTTCTTC. Encoded protein: CASRSSGTLFNYNEQFF.